This T cell receptor (beta chain) was identified during a study of metastatic and nonmetastatic thyroid tumors. Findings and caveats of the study: It was reportedly found that TCR beta diversity was significantly higher in malignant thyroid tumors than in benign nodules, a difference seen in both blood and tumor samples.

Each patient came to thyroid surgery without any prior treatment (of any kind). In the authors' methods: A distant-metastasis classifier for papillary thyroid cancer was built using CDR3 differences across clinicopathological groups. TCRdb re-processed the PCR reads through MiXCR. The V and J calls and clone size come from TCRdb's table, not from the authors' own analysis. The sample records 12,000 or so clones, 31% being singletons. This clone has ten or more counts. Its antigen is as yet unknown. The sequencing sample was made of tumor tissue. The source is a female donor with papillary thyroid cancer or a benign thyroid nodule (not recorded which). Some clones in this sample may be carry-over from other donors' samples.

CDR3 DNA sequence: TGTGCCAGCAGCTTAGGCCCCGGGCCCGAGGGGCAGTTCTTC. Residues: CASSLGPGPEGQFF. The V call is TRBV7-2, the J call TRBJ2-1, with D possibly being TRBD2 (5 bases). This CDR3 comprises 14 residues. Germline CDR1 reads SGHTA; CDR2 reads FQGNSA. V lost 1 base, J lost 12 bases, and 16 bases lay in between.